These 12 T cell receptor beta chains share one sample of origin, sequenced in a study of CD8 T cells in Susac syndrome. The authors reverse transcribed about 0.5 to 1 ug RNA with random hexamers. In TCRdb, the immunoSEQ multiplex PCR reads were re-called with MiXCR into one record per CDR3 protein. The table lists some 210,000 distinct CDR3 sequences, approximately 94% of them singletons. The specimen was CD4+ T cells from PBMCs. The receptor source for this set is a human donor with Susac syndrome.

V is TRBV5-1 and J is TRBJ2-6; D remains unclear. The CDR3 has 16 amino acids. CDR1 is SGHRS, CDR2 YFSETQ, per germline. The germline V and J ends were trimmed by 0 bases and 0 bases, with 7 bases remaining between them. The CDR3 DNA reads TGCGCCAGCAGCTTGGACAGCAACTCTGGGGCCAACGTCCTGACTTTC. This gives the protein CASSLDSNSGANVLTF.

This rearrangement joins TRBV3-1 to TRBJ1-5; perhaps TRBD1 as D (5 bases). Germline CDR1 is LGHDT and CDR2 is YNNKEL (reference sequence). The CDR3 length is 15 residues. Trimming removed 0 bases at V and 7 bases at J, with 13 bases between. Here the CDR3 reads CASSQDHRTRQPQHF. The CDR3 DNA is TGTGCCAGCAGCCAAGATCACAGGACTAGACAGCCCCAGCATTTT.

The chain recombines TRBV11-3 with TRBJ2-3, with a weak D call TRBD2 (5 bases). V was shortened by 3 bases and J by 3 bases, with 16 bases between the two germline ends. The CDR3 runs 16 residues. Germline assignment: CDR1 SGHNT and CDR2 YENEEA. The CDR3 DNA sequence: TGTGCCAGCAGCTTTAGGTTCGGGCTAGCAACAGATACGCAGTATTTT. Translating it yields CASSFRFGLATDTQYF.

This chain connects TRBV5-1 to TRBJ2-6; 7 bases fit TRBD1. J lost 3 bases, V lost 7 bases, and 10 bases had no gene match. CDR1 and CDR2 from the germline V gene are SGHRS and YFSETQ. The CDR3 has 16 residues. The CDR3 nucleotides are TGCGCCAGCGGACGGCTCGACAGGGTTGGGGCCAACGTCCTGACTTTC. Translation gives CASGRLDRVGANVLTF. The whole variable domain, filled in from reference TRBV5-1 and TRBJ2-6, reads KAGVTQTPRYLIKTRGQQVTLSCSPISGHRSVSWYQQTPGQGLQFLFEYFSETQRNKGNFPGRFSGRQFSNSRSEMNVSTLELGDSALYLCASGRLDRVGANVLTFGAGSRLTVL.

V gene TRBV25-1 combines with J gene TRBJ2-3, with 8 bases lining up with TRBD1. The CDR3 has 16 residues. The germline V gene encodes CDR1 MGHDK and CDR2 SYGVNS. With V trimmed by 2 bases and J by 0 bases, 4 bases remained unmatched. CDR3 loop: CASSERRTGSTDTQYF. Written as DNA, the CDR3 is TGTGCCAGCAGTGAAAGAAGGACAGGGAGCACAGATACGCAGTATTTT.

In DNA form, the CDR3 reads TGTGCCAGCAGCTTGGAAGACAGCTATAGCAATCAGCCCCAGCATTTT. It translates to CASSLEDSYSNQPQHF. This sequence joins TRBV5-5 and TRBJ1-5; D might be TRBD1 (5 bases). Per the germline V gene, CDR1 is SGHKS and CDR2 is YYEKEE (reference sequence). V dropped 0 bases and J dropped 0 bases, with 10 bases sitting between them. The CDR3 extends over 16 amino acids.

The V and J genes are TRBV3-1 and TRBJ1-5; the D gene is possibly TRBD1 (5 bases). Germline V gives CDR1 LGHDT, CDR2 YNNKEL (reference sequence). The CDR3 is 16 amino acids. Trimming left V 0 bases short and J 5 bases short, with 14 bases between. CDR3 in amino acids: CASSQDGGVVDQPQHF. Written as DNA, the CDR3 is TGTGCCAGCAGCCAAGATGGGGGAGTGGTGGATCAGCCCCAGCATTTT.

CDR3: CASSPPRTGTSNQPQHF. DNA for the CDR3: TGTGCCAGCTCACCACCCAGGACAGGTACTAGCAATCAGCCCCAGCATTTT. The chain recombines TRBV18 with TRBJ1-5; 7 bases map to TRBD1. The CDR3 length is 17 residues. In germline, CDR1 is KGHSH, CDR2 LQKENI. V lost 0 bases to trimming and J lost 0 bases; unmatched junction nucleotides: 5.

This clonotype came up a few times. This sequence joins TRBV7-8 and TRBJ2-5; 7 nucleotides align to TRBD2. The CDR3 is 13 residues long. Germline assignment: CDR1 SGHVS and CDR2 FQNEAQ. After removal of 8 bases from V and 3 bases from J, the junction contained 6 bases not matched to a gene. CDR3 sequence: CASSGRVEETQYF. Here the CDR3 DNA reads TGTGCCAGCTCAGGGAGGGTCGAAGAGACCCAGTACTTC.

The chain uses TRBV11-2 and TRBJ1-6, with no clear D. Trimming shortened V by 0 bases and J by 9 bases, and 15 bases separated the two germline ends. Germline values: CDR1 SGHAT, CDR2 FQNNGV. The CDR3 runs to 16 residues. CDR3 protein: CASSLDLGRRGSPLHF. The DNA of the CDR3 is TGTGCCAGCAGCTTAGATCTCGGACGCCGAGGTTCACCCCTCCACTTT.

This clonotype was counted once. The chain carries TRBV5-1 and TRBJ2-7, with TRBD1 matching 7 bases. The V gene's germline CDR1 is SGHRS and CDR2 YFSETQ. This CDR3 is 15 amino acids long. J gave up 6 bases and V 0 bases, and 9 bases lay outside the gene matches. CDR3 nucleotide sequence: TGCGCCAGCAGCTTGGAGGGGGCTGATCGAGGCGAGCAGTACTTC. This sequence encodes CASSLEGADRGEQYF.

The chain carries TRBV30 and TRBJ2-5; D is perhaps TRBD1 (5 bases). The V gene lost 2 bases and the J gene lost 1 base, with 8 bases spanning the gap. CDR1 is GTSNPN, CDR2 SVGIG, per germline (reference sequence). This CDR3 is built from 13 residues. As DNA, the CDR3 is TGTGCCTGGAGTTGGGGCACCCAAGAGACCCAGTACTTC. Residues: CAWSWGTQETQYF.